What follows are 8 T cell receptor beta chains derived from one specimen sequenced in a study of T cell responses to AZD1222 COVID-19 vaccine. TCRdb's copy holds only in-frame clones and misses some; the assay was immunoSEQ multiplex PCR. This table has about 74,000 clones, around 86% appearing once. The sequences come from peripheral blood, collected on day 0 of AZD1222 vaccination. These receptors were obtained from an adult in good health.

Note on this clone: A junction end diverges from the germline sequence, so it may reflect a read error. The chain is built from TRBV14 and TRBJ1-1; a weak D match, TRBD1 (6 bases). From germline, CDR1 is SGHDN and CDR2 FVKESK. This CDR3 has 16 amino acids. Written as DNA, the CDR3 is TGTGCCAGCAGCGGAAGGGGGGGCAGGGCGAAATCTGAGGCTTTCTTT. This gives the protein CASSGRGGRAKSEAFF.

V gene TRBV18 combines with J gene TRBJ2-3, with a possible D match to TRBD2 (6 bases). The V gene's germline CDR1 is KGHSH and CDR2 LQKENI. The CDR3 spans 17 residues. V lost 3 bases, J lost 0 bases, and 16 bases lay in between. The CDR3 loop is CASSPGIADTSTDTQYF. Written as DNA, the CDR3 is TGTGCCAGCTCACCCGGGATAGCGGATACTAGCACAGATACGCAGTATTTT.

The rearrangement uses TRBV6-5 and TRBJ1-5; tentatively, D is TRBD1 (5 bases). The CDR3 extends over 16 amino acids. Trimming removed 0 bases from V and 0 bases from J, with 9 bases in between. CDR1 MNHEY and CDR2 SVGAGI come from the germline V gene. CDR3 sequence (DNA): TGTGCCAGCAGTTACTCGCGGGGGTATAGCAATCAGCCCCAGCATTTT. Amino acid sequence: CASSYSRGYSNQPQHF.

A word on this clone: At the DNA level, this CDR3 is encoded by other sequences in the same sample as well. This sequence joins TRBV5-4 and TRBJ1-3; 8 bases fit TRBD1. Germline V lookup: CDR1 SGHNT, CDR2 YYREEE (reference sequence). The V and J ends lost 0 bases and 3 bases, in that order; junction bases with no gene match: 2. The CDR3 loop spans 15 amino acids. The CDR3 nucleotides read TGTGCCAGCAGCTTGGGACAGGGGATTGGAAACACCATATATTTT. Translated, it gives CASSLGQGIGNTIYF.

This clone showed up just a few times. The CDR3 sequence: CASSHATAESYEQYF. The CDR3 DNA follows: TGTGCCAGCAGTCATGCGACAGCCGAATCATACGAGCAGTACTTC. V usage is TRBV28 and J usage is TRBJ2-7, with a tentative D call TRBD1 (5 bases). Germline CDR1 reads MDHEN; CDR2 reads SYDVKM. This CDR3 has 15 amino acids. The V end lost 5 bases, the J end lost 4 bases, and 18 bases lay between the germline ends.

V gene TRBV10-2 combines with J gene TRBJ1-2, with 7 bases matching TRBD1. The V and J ends lost 7 bases and 0 bases, in that order; junction bases with no gene match: 5. Germline-derived CDR1 and CDR2 are WSHSY and SAAADI. This CDR3 has 14 residues. CDR3 sequence (DNA): TGCGCCAGCACCTCCGGGACAGCTAACTATGGCTACACCTTC. It specifies CASTSGTANYGYTF.

This clone was recorded only once. The identical CDR3 is also encoded by other nucleotide sequences in the sample. The J gene is TRBJ2-1, the V gene TRBV3-1 (or the pseudogene TRBV3-2); 12 bases agree with TRBD2. V was clipped by 3 bases and J by 1 base; unmatched bases: 1. CDR1 LGHDT and CDR2 YNNKEL come from the germline V gene (reference sequence). The CDR3 is 16 amino acids. In DNA, the CDR3 is TGTGCCAGCAGCCACGGACTAGCGGGATCCTACAATGAGCAGTTCTTC. Translation gives CASSHGLAGSYNEQFF.

J is TRBJ1-1 and V is TRBV18; tentative D call: TRBD1 (6 bases). The CDR3 loop spans 13 amino acids. Trimming pared 6 bases from V and 4 bases from J, leaving 12 bases between. Germline lookup yields CDR1 KGHSH and CDR2 LQKENI. The CDR3 is CASSKGEGTEAFF. As DNA, the CDR3 is TGTGCCAGCTCGAAGGGGGAGGGCACTGAAGCTTTCTTT.